Sequencing of this TCR beta chain was carried out in a study of control samples from healthy donors and cancer patients (dated by TCRdb to 2018 to 2021). After removal of 7 bases from V and 8 bases from J, the junction retains 14 bases not matched to a gene. In the germline V gene, CDR1 corresponds to KGHSH and CDR2 to LQKENI. The CDR3, cysteine through phenylalanine, is 15 amino acids long. Of all the DNA, just the CDR3 is kept, 45 bases in frame from base 1. Library preparation used the immunoSEQ multiplex PCR assay. The clones in this table, taken by TCRdb from immuneACCESS, are in-frame only. Not every clone is retained; where verified, under half of the shortfall comes from an unresolved V gene, and the cause of the rest is unknown. In this sample the table shows 170,000 or so clones, 80% to 95% of which occur a single time. The top ten constitute about 2.1% of the sample. In the case of this clone: It has no known antigen specificity. The sample holds no much larger clone one base away, and base qualities are not on file.

Input material: blood. The receptor comes from a woman in her thirties or forties in good health. The chain links TRBV18 with TRBJ2-1, with 7 middle bases fitting TRBD2. The sequenced DNA is TGTGCCAGCTTTGCCCCGGGAGGAGGTATGGATGAGCAGTTCTTC. Translated, this gives CASFAPGGGMDEQFF.